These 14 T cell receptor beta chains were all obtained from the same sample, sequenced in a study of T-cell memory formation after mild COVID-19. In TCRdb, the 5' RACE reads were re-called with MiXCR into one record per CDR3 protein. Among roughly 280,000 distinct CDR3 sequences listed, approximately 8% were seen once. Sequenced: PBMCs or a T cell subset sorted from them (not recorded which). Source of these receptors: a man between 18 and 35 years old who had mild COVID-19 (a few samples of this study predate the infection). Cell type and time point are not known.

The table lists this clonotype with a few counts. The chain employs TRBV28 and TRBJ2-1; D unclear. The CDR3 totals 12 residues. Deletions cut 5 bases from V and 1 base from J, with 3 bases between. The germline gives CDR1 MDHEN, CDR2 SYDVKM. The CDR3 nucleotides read TGTGCCAGCAGTACGTCCTACAATGAGCAGTTCTTC. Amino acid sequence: CASSTSYNEQFF. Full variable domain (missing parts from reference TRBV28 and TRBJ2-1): DVKVTQSSRYLVKRTGEKVFLECVQDMDHENMFWYRQDPGLGLRLIYFSYDVKMKEKGDIPEGYSVSREKKERFSLILESASTNQTSMYLCASSTSYNEQFFGPGTRLTVL.

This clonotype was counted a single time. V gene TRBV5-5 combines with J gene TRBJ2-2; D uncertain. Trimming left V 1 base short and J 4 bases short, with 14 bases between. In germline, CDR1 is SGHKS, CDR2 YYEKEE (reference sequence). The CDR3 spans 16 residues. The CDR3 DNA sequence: TGTGCCAGCAGCTTGTCCCACTTTAGTACCACCGGGGAGCTGTTTTTT. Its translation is CASSLSHFSTTGELFF.

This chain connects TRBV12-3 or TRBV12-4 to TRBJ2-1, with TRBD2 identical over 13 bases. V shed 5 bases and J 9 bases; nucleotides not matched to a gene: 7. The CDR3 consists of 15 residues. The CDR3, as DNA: TGTGCCAGCAGTCCACTAGCGGGGGGGATTGGTGAGCAGTTCTTC. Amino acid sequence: CASSPLAGGIGEQFF.

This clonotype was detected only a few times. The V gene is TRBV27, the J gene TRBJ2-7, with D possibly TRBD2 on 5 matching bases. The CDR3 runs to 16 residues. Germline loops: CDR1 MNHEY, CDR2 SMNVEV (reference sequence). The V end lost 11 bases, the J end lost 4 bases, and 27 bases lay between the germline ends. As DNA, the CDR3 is TGTGCCCGGACCCTGGGAAAACGCCGGGGTTGGTACGAGCAGTACTTC. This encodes CARTLGKRRGWYEQYF.

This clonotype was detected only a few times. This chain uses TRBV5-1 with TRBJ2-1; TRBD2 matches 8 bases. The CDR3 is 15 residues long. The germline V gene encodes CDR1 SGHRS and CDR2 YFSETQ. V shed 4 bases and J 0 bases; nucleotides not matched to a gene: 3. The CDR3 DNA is TGCGCCAGCAGCAATAGCGGGGCCTCCTACAATGAGCAGTTCTTC. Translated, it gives CASSNSGASYNEQFF.

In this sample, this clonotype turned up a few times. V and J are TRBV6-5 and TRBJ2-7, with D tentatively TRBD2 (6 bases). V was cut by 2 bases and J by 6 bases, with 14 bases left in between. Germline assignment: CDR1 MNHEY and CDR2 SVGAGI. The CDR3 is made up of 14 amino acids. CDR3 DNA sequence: TGTGCCAGCAGTTACGGAATAGCGGCGGTCGAGCAGTACTTC. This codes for CASSYGIAAVEQYF.

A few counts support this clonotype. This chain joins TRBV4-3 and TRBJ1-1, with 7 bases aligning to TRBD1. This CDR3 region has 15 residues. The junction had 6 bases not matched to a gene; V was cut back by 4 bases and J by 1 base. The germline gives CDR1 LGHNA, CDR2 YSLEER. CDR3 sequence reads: CASSLVDRPNTEAFF. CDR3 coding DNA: TGCGCCAGCAGCCTAGTGGACAGGCCGAACACTGAAGCTTTCTTT.

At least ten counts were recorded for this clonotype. CDR3 DNA: TGCGCCAGCAGCCCACTCGAGGGGAAGGGGAACACTGAAGCTTTCTTT. Translated: CASSPLEGKGNTEAFF. V gene TRBV4-3 combines with J gene TRBJ1-1, with a tentative D call TRBD1 (5 bases). The V end lost 4 bases, the J end lost 1 base, and 16 bases lay between the germline ends. CDR3 length: 16 residues. The V gene's germline CDR1 is LGHNA and CDR2 YSLEER.

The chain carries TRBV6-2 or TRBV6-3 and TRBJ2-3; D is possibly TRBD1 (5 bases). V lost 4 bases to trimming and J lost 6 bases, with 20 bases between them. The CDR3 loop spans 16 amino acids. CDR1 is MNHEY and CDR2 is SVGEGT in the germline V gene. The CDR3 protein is CASSSHRLRTSDTQYF. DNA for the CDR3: TGTGCCAGCAGTTCCCACAGGTTACGGACGAGTGATACGCAGTATTTT.

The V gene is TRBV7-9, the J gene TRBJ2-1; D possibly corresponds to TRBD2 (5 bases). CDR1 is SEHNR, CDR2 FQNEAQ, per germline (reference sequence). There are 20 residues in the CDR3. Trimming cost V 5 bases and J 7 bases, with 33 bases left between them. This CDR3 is CASSKRLLDSSLVGLNEQFF. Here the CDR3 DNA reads TGTGCCAGCAGCAAACGATTATTGGACTCGTCCCTCGTGGGATTAAATGAGCAGTTCTTC.

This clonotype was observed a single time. CDR3 region: CASSVELNTEAFF. Written as DNA, the CDR3 is TGTGCCAGCAGTGTGGAGCTGAACACTGAAGCTTTCTTT. The gene calls are TRBV2 and TRBJ1-1; D not resolved. V was cut by 4 bases and J by 0 bases, with 6 bases left in between. This CDR3 is built from 13 residues. Germline V gives CDR1 SNHLY, CDR2 FYNNEI.

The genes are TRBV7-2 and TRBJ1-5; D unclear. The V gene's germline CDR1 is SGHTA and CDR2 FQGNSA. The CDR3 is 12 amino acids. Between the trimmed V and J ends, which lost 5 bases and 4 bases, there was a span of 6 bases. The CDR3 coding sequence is TGTGCCAGCAGCCATACGAATCAGCCCCAGCATTTT. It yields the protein CASSHTNQPQHF.

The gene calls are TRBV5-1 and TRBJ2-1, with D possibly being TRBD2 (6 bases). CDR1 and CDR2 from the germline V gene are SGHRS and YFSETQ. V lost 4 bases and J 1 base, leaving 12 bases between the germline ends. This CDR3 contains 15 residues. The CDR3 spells CASSGGFGSYNEQFF. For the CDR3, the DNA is TGCGCCAGCAGCGGAGGGTTTGGTTCCTACAATGAGCAGTTCTTC.

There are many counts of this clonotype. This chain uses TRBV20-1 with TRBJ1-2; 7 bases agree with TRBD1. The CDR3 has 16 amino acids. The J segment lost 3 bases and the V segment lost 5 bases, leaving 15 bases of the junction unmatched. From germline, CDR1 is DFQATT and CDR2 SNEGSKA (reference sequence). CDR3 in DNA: TGCAGTGCTGAACAGAGACAGGGCTTCCATCACTATGGCTACACCTTC. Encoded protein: CSAEQRQGFHHYGYTF.